This T cell receptor (beta chain) was identified during a study of PD-1 blockade in mismatch repair-deficient tumors. Time point reported: approximately 10-day in vitro stimulation with candidate neoantigen peptide 4. This CDR3 has 12 residues. The trim removed 6 bases at V and 7 bases at J, leaving 3 bases unmatched. The germline CDR1 and CDR2 sequences are KGHSH and LQKENI. Note on this clone: What it binds is unknown.

Clones were read by immunoSEQ multiplex PCR, and TCRdb kept only the in-frame ones, dropping some. The sample holds about 14,000 clones, around 80% seen once. This TCR was recovered from an adult with mismatch repair-deficient cancer. The specimen was cells cultured in vitro, collected from a patient treated with pembrolizumab. The V and J genes are TRBV18 and TRBJ2-1; 7 bases are a match to TRBD1. This CDR3 reads CASSSTGNEQFF. The CDR3 nucleotides read TGTGCCAGCTCGTCGACAGGGAATGAGCAGTTCTTC.